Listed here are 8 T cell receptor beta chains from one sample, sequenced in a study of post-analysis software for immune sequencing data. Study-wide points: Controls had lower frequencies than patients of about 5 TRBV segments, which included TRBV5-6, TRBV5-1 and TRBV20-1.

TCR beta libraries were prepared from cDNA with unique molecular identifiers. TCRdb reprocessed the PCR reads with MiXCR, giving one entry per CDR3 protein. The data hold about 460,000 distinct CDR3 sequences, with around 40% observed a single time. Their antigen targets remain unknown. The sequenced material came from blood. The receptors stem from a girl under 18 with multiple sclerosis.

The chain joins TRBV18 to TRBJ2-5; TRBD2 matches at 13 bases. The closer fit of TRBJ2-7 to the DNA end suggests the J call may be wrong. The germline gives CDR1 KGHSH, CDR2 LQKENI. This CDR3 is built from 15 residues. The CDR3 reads CASSPGLAGRYEQYF. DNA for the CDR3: TGTGCCAGCTCACCGGGACTAGCGGGACGGTACGAGCAGTACTTC.

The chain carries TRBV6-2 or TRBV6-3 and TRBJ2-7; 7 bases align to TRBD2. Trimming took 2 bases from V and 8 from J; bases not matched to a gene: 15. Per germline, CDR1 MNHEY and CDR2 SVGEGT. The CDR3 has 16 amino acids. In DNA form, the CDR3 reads TGTGCCAGCAGTTACGCCTTTGGGGCGGAGGGGACTAAGCAGTACTTC. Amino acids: CASSYAFGAEGTKQYF.

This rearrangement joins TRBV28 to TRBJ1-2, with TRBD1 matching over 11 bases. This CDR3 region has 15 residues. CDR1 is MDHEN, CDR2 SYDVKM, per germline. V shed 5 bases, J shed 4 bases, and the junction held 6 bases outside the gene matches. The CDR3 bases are TGTGCCAGCAGTATCCGGGACAGGGGGGCCTATGGCTACACCTTC. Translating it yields CASSIRDRGAYGYTF.

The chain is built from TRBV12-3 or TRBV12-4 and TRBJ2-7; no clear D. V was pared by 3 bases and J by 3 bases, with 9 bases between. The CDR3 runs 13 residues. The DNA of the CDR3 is TGTGCCAGCAGTTTGTCGATTGGCTACGAGCAGTACTTC. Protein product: CASSLSIGYEQYF.

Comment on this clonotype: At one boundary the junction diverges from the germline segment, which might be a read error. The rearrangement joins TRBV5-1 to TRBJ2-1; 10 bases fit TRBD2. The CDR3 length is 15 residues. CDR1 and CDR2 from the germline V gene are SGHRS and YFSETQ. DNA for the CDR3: TGCGCTAGCAGCCGTAGCGGGAGGTCGCCCAATGAGCAGTTCTTC. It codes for CASSRSGRSPNEQFF.

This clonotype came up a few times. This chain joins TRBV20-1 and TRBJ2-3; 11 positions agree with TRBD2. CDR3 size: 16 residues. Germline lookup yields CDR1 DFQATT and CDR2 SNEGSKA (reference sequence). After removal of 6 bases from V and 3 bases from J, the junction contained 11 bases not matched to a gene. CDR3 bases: TGCAGTGCCGAACCTTTACTAGCGGGAGTTACAGATACGCAGTATTTT. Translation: CSAEPLLAGVTDTQYF.

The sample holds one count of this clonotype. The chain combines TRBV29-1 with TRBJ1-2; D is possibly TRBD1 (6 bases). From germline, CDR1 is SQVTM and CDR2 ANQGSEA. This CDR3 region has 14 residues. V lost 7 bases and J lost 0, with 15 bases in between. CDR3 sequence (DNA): TGCAGCGCTTTACCCCGGACAGCTAACTATGGCTACACCTTC. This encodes CSALPRTANYGYTF.

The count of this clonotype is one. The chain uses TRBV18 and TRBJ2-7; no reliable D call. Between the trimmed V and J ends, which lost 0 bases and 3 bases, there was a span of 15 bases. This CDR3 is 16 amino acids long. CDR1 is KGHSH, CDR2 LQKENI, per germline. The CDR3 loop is CASSPPQQDRYYEQYF. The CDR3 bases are TGTGCCAGCTCACCACCGCAGCAGGACCGATACTACGAGCAGTACTTC.